Included here is one T cell receptor (beta chain) sequence, with context. Its specificity is not known. Sequence data for DNA of cultured CD4+ T cells were generated by the Oncomine TCR Beta short-read assay. Genomic DNA was taken out of cultured CD4+ T cells by extraction. TCRdb used MiXCR to reprocess the PCR reads, holding one entry per CDR3 protein. The top ten clones hold roughly a fifth of a sample with approximately 9,000 distinct CDR3 sequences, over 30% of them seen once. The data were obtained in a study of vaccination and CD4 T cells after COVID-19. The J segment lost 6 bases and the V segment lost 3 bases, leaving 6 bases of the junction unmatched. This CDR3 is built from 15 residues. Germline CDR1 reads DFQATT; CDR2 reads SNEGSKA (reference sequence). This sample's treatment: approximately 9-day PBMC culture with coronavirus spike peptide pools or control peptides (ViraFEST assay). Those CD4+ T cells from the unexposed donor predate the COVID-19 pandemic (2011-2018).

The sequenced sample was CD4+ T cells from blood, cultured in vitro. The TCR comes from a human donor in good health. The chain uses TRBV20-1 and TRBJ2-7, with 15 bases that match TRBD2. The CDR3 reads CSASSGLAGGSEQYF. In DNA, the CDR3 is TGCAGTGCTAGTTCGGGACTAGCGGGAGGTTCCGAGCAGTACTTC.